This TCR beta chain was identified during a study of cytomegalovirus exposure and HLA in healthy donors (dated by TCRdb to about 2017). As for the study more broadly: According to an earlier analysis of several hundred of the donors, roughly 180 million T cells yielded 117 million unique TCR beta sequences and 276 Gb of sequence data. About 300 gigabases of sequencing data and 75 million to 85 million unique TCR sequences made up an early release that covered several hundred HLA-typed donors. Among the roughly 400 genotyped donors, approximately 81% belonged to the genetic ancestry cluster associated with self-reported Caucasian donors. The aim of the study was to test whether cataloging public T cell receptors could identify signatures of past pathogen exposure. The study used immunosequencing to profile the T cell repertoires of 666 subjects and linked those repertoires to cytomegalovirus serostatus. In addition to the first cohort of 666 subjects, a separate validation cohort of some 120 different subjects was used. To predict cytomegalovirus infection status, the study brought together high-throughput TCR immunosequencing, statistical association of individual TCRs with disease status, and machine learning. A later analysis re-analyzed previously published TCR beta repertoires from several hundred donors and added high-resolution HLA genotyping to study TCR occurrence patterns. Rather than drawing on any new phenotypic data, the later analysis identified candidate immune exposures from TCR beta sequences and the way those sequences occurred across donors. An earlier analysis of nearly 600 of the donors applied high-throughput TCR beta sequencing to assess whether each TCR beta V gene segment acted as functional or pseudogenic. Donor age, sex, ethnicity and CMV serostatus were compiled alongside the repertoire data. A later genetic analysis used genome-wide SNP genotypes for 398 of the 666 donors, treating that subset as a discovery cohort. All discovery cohort repertoires had been generated on a single sequencing platform. Class I and class II HLA loci were covered by the typing at four-digit resolution. Typing coverage varied by locus: roughly 629-630 donors for A, B, C, DRB1 and DQB1; roughly 560 for DQA1; more than 600 for DPA1; approximately 450 for DPB1. Four to six DR-DQ haplotypes were handled as single units for association and clustering, since linkage in the cohort was strong. Among a few hundred genotyped donors of the cohort, an average of around 240,000 unique TCR beta nucleotide sequences were sequenced per donor, about a sixth of them non-productive. What the work shows at the level of the full study, not this receptor alone: Most TCR sequences were seen in very few donors, while some public TCRs were found in many individuals. This cohort had only TCR beta chains sequenced, and the lack of alpha or paired-chain data limited which features could be detected. A later genetic analysis reported fewer N-insertions in productive TCRs among donors in an Asian-associated ancestry cluster than the roughly 690-donor mean. A later analysis found that HLA-associated TCR beta chains were more clonally expanded and had lower generation probabilities than equally common non-associated chains. Some 16 rarely observed V segments, including chromosome 9 orphons, were excluded from the earlier analysis of approximately 500 of the donors because counts were too low. In a later genetic analysis, a missense DCLRE1C variant was associated with V-gene and J-gene trimming of TCR beta chains, and the association was replicated in an independent cohort. In a later analysis, some 18,000 TCR beta sequences were associated with specific HLA alleles at a false discovery rate of 0.05. When HLA alleles, especially DR and DQ, strongly co-occurred, TCR associations were difficult to assign to individual alleles. The study listed 150 to 200 TCR beta chains as associated with cytomegalovirus. Because HLA typing was unavailable for some donors at each locus, only the typed subset was used in association tests. A few of the identified cytomegalovirus-associated TCR beta chains were confirmed in vitro to be specific for cytomegalovirus antigens. A group of highly shared sequence variants was considered likely to be a technical artifact of the sequencing pipeline. The 87-base-pair reads could not distinguish some IMGT-functional V segments, including TRBV6-2 and TRBV6-3, so those segments were excluded. Broadly in line with IMGT annotations, most TCR beta V segments showed up in productive rearrangements about 90% or about 30% of the time in an earlier analysis of approximately 640 of the donors. According to a later analysis, TCR association rates differed among HLA loci, with DRB1 alleles showing the most associated TCRs and HLA-C alleles showing the fewest. The presence/absence analyses assumed that sequencing depth was roughly uniform across donors, and that assumption may not be true. A further reported finding was that TCR beta sequences accurately predicted the HLA-A and HLA-B alleles for most subjects in the first cohort. It was suggested by the authors that the approach could potentially be generalized to other disease states and immunological phenotypes. According to a later analysis, most CMV-associated TCR beta chains appeared to be HLA-restricted, and the HLA associations seemed to be driven largely by CMV exposure. For the cohort, immune exposure information was limited to CMV serostatus. The classifier was reported to diagnose cytomegalovirus status with high specificity and sensitivity in both the original and validation cohorts. According to a later analysis, parvovirus B19, influenza, CMV and Epstein-Barr virus appeared linked to several top co-occurrence clusters. Correlated functional status among segregating V segments might be attributable to linkage disequilibrium, but an unknown experimental factor could not be ruled out.

Libraries came from the immunoSEQ multiplex PCR assay. The multiplex PCR relied on a mix of 60 forward primers for TCR Vbeta segments and 13 reverse primers for TCR Jbeta segments. The CDR3 region of rearranged TCR beta genes was amplified from genomic DNA by a multiplex PCR assay. On the Illumina HiSeq System, the amplified TCR beta libraries were sequenced as 87-base-pair reads. Turning to the authors' computational methods: A later analysis tallied 70 million to 100 million unique TCR beta chains across the 610 or so repertoires, and around 10 million of those chains were shared by two or more donors. To remove PCR and sequencing errors, raw reads were error-corrected and collapsed into unique sequences using a nearest-neighbor algorithm that merged closely related sequences. CDR3 sequences were aligned to IMGT reference sequences to assign V, D and J gene segments. Each retained sequence needed at least a six-nucleotide match to both a V gene segment and a J gene segment. Rearrangements were called productive when the CDR3 lacked stop codons and stayed in frame with V and J; all others were non-productive. CDR3 was defined by IMGT convention, running from the second conserved V-encoded cysteine to the conserved J-encoded phenylalanine. The earlier analysis of about 610 of the donors excluded any sequence lacking an unambiguous match to a single V gene segment. In an earlier analysis of approximately 500 of the donors, a V segment was called functional when productive rearrangements were above 56.7%, and segregating when the standard deviation between donors exceeded 5%. A statistical classification framework was developed to diagnose cytomegalovirus status using the catalog of TCR beta chain sequences. In a later analysis, TCR nucleotide sequences were compared against IMGT/GENE-DB human TR gene sequences so that V and J genes could be assigned. In a later analysis, CDR3 sequences and most-parsimonious VDJ recombination scenarios were assigned using the TCRdist pipeline. In a later analysis, each TCR beta chain was defined by its CDR3 amino acid sequence together with its V-gene family, and reads without a unique V-gene family were excluded. In a later analysis, fewer than 650 highly shared, low-generation-probability nucleotide sequences were removed to address suspected cross-contamination and a sequencing artifact. In a later analysis, a clonal expansion index for each public chain was calculated from normalized within-repertoire ranks of inferred template counts. In a later analysis, generation probabilities were computed with a VDJ recombination model fitted to out-of-frame rearrangements, and the resulting probabilities were checked against IGoR. In a later analysis, TCR-TCR, TCR-HLA and TCR-CMV co-occurrence was scored with hypergeometric tests, and a repertoire-size bias correction was applied to TCR pairs. False discovery rates were estimated in a later analysis by permuting HLA or CMV assignments 20 times. In a later analysis, co-occurring TCRs were grouped using DBSCAN, and TCRdist sequence similarity was added for clustering within HLA-allele-positive subsets. Repertoires with fewer than 30,000 or more than 120,000 public chains, plus five repertoires with anomalous nucleotide sharing, were excluded from co-occurrence clustering. TCRdb obtained this table from immuneACCESS and retained in-frame rearrangements with V and J assigned. These tables miss some clones; where compared with another copy, unresolved V genes account for less than half of the shortfall, and the remainder is unexplained. V and J calls and clone size come straight from that table; D and trimming were deduced from the DNA. Recorded for this sample are about 180,000 clones; around 80% of them occurred a single time. The ten largest account for roughly 1.6% of the sample.

As for this clone: It lacks a known antigen. Base-call qualities are not available, and no considerably larger clone is one nucleotide away.

In total, around 600 healthy bone marrow donors made up the cohort. Cohort members were all nominally healthy when sampled, although unrecorded immune exposures were likely present. The donor tested CMV seronegative, placing the donor among the approximately 360 seronegative members of the cohort. A peripheral blood sample was collected from each donor, and TCR beta sequencing was performed on peripheral blood mononuclear cells. The Qiagen DNeasy Blood Extraction Kit was used to extract genomic DNA from the blood cell samples. Trimming removed 0 bases from V and 0 bases from J, leaving 7 bases between the germline ends. The CDR3 sequence holds 15 residues, the cysteine and phenylalanine included. The only DNA kept is the CDR3, 45 bases in frame from the first base. CDR1 and CDR2 are drawn from the germline V gene: SGHRS, YFSETQ.

Recombination linked TRBV5-1 to TRBJ1-3; perhaps TRBD1 is the D gene, with 6 bases matching. The sequenced sample consisted of PBMCs. The receptor was derived from a man aged 18 to 29 in good health and CMV-seronegative. The DNA reads TGCGCCAGCAGCTTGGAACAGGGCTCTGGAAACACCATATATTTT. Its translation reads: CASSLEQGSGNTIYF.